This T cell receptor beta chain was recovered during a study of OX40 agonist ivuxolimab in advanced cancers. Across the whole study: In this cohort, patients received ivuxolimab, an agonistic anti-OX40 (CD134) antibody.

Only in-frame clones appear in the TCRdb table, and some are missing; sequencing was by immunoSEQ multiplex PCR. Found here are 50,000 to 70,000 clones, approximately 90% of them singletons; the top ten hold approximately 0.44%. The starting material was CD4+ or CD8+ T cells sorted from blood, obtained in a trial of the OX40 agonist ivuxolimab. The source of this sequence is an adult with an advanced solid tumor such as melanoma, head and neck, liver or kidney cancer.

This CDR3 reads CASSGTGGFQPQHF. CDR3 coding DNA: TGTGCCAGCTCCGGGACAGGGGGCTTTCAGCCCCAGCATTTT. V gene TRBV19 combines with J gene TRBJ1-5; 12 nucleotides agree with TRBD1. V trimming: 9 bases; J trimming: 6 bases; junction bases outside the gene matches: 6. From germline, CDR1 is LNHDA and CDR2 SQIVND (reference sequence). CDR3 length: 14 amino acids. The full variable domain, rest sourced from reference TRBV19 and TRBJ1-5, is DGGITQSPKYLFRKEGQNVTLSCEQNLNHDAMYWYRQDPGQGLRLIYYSQIVNDFQKGDIAEGYSVSREKKESFPLTVTSAQKNPTAFYLCASSGTGGFQPQHFGDGTRLSIL.